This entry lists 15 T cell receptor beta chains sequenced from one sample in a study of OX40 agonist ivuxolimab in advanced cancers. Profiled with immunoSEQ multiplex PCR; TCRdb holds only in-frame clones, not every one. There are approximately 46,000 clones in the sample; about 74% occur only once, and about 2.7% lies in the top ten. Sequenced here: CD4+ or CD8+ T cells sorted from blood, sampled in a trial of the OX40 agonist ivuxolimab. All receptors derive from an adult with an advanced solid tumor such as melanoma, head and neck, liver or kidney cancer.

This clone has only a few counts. The CDR3 nucleotides are TGTGCCAGCAGCGGGGGGGGTAGCGGGAGGACGCAGGGTCAGTACTTC. Translated, it gives CASSGGGSGRTQGQYF. The chain links TRBV7-8 to TRBJ2-4; 10 bases are a match to TRBD2. The V and J ends lost 5 bases and 12 bases, in that order; junction bases with no gene match: 16. The CDR3 is 16 amino acids. Germline V lookup: CDR1 SGHVS, CDR2 FQNEAQ. Using reference TRBV7-8 and TRBJ2-4 for the parts outside the CDR3, the full variable domain is GAGVSQSPRYKVAKRGQDVALRCDPISGHVSLFWYQQALGQGPEFLTYFQNEAQLDKSGLPSDRFFAERPEGSVSTLKIQRTQQEDSAVYLCASSGGGSGRTQGQYFGAGTRLSVL.

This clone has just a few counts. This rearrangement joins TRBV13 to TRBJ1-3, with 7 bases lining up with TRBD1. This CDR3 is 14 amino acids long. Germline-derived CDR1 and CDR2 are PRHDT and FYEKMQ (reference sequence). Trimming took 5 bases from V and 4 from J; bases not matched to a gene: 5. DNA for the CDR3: TGTGCCAGCAGCGAAGACAGGGCCGGAAACACCATATATTTT. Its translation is CASSEDRAGNTIYF.

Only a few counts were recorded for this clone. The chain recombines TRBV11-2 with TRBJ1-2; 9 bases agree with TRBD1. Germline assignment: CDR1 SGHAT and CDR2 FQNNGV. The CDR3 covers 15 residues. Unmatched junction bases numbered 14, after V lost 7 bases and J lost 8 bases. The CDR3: CASKTGTGSLGGYTF. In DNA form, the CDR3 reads TGTGCCAGCAAAACCGGGACAGGGAGTTTAGGAGGCTACACCTTC.

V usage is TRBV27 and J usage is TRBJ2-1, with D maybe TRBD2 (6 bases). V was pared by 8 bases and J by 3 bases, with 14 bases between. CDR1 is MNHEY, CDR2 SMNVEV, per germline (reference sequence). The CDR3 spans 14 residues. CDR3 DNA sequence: TGTGCCAGCGCCCGGAGGGAAGTCTACAATGAGCAGTTCTTC. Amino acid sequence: CASARREVYNEQFF.

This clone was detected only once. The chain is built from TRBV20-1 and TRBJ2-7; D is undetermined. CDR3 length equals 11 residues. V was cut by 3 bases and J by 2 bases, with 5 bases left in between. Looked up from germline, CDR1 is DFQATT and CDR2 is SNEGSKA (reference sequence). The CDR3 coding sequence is TGCAGTGCTAGGCAGACCTACGAGCAGTACTTC. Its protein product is CSARQTYEQYF.

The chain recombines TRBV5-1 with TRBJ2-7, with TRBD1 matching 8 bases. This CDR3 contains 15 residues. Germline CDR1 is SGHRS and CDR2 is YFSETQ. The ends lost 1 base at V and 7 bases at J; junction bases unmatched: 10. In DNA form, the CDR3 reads TGCGCCAGCAGCTTGTGGCAGGGGGCAGATCAGGAGCAGTACTTC. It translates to CASSLWQGADQEQYF.

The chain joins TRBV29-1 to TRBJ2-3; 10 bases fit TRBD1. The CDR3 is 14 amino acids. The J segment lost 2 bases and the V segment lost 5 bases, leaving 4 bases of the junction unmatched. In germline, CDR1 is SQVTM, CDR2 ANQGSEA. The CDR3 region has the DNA TGCAGCGTTCGGGACAGGGGCTACACAGATACGCAGTATTTT. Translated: CSVRDRGYTDTQYF.

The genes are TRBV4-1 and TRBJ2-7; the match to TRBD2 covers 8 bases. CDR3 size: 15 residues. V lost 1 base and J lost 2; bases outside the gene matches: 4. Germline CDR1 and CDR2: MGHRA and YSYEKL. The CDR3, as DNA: TGCGCCAGCAGCCAAGCTAGCGGGTTCCCCTACGAGCAGTACTTC. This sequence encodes CASSQASGFPYEQYF.

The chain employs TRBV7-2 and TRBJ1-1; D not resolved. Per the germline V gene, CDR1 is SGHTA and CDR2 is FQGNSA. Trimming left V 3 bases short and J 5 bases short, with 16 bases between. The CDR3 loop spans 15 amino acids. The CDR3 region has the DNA TGTGCCAGCAGCTTCGCGAGAGGGTCGGTGACTGAAGCTTTCTTT. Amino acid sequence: CASSFARGSVTEAFF.

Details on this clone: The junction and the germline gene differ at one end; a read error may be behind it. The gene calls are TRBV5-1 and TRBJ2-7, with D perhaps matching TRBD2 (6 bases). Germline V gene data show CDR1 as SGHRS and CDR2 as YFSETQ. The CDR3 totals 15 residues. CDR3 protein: CASRLVTGGPHEQYF. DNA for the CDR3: TGCGCCAGCAGGTTGGTTACCGGAGGGCCCCACGAGCAGTACTTC.

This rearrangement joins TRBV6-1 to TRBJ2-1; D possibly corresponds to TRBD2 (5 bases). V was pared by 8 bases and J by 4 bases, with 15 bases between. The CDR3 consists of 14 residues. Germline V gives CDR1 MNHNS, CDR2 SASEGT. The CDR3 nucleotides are TGTGCCAGCGGAGCCAGCGGACTTTACAATGAGCAGTTCTTC. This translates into CASGASGLYNEQFF.

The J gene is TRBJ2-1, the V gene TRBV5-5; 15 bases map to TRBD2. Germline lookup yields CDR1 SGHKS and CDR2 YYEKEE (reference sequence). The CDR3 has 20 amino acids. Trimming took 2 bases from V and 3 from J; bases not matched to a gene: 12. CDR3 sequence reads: CASSFPGLAGGRRLYNEQFF. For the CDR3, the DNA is TGTGCCAGCAGCTTTCCGGGACTAGCGGGAGGCCGGCGCCTCTACAATGAGCAGTTCTTC.

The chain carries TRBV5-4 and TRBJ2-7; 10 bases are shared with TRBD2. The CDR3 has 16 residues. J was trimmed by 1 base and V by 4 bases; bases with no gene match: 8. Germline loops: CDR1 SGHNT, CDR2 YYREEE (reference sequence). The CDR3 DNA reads TGTGCCAGCAGCACCCGACTAGCGGGCCCATCCTACGAGCAGTACTTC. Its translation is CASSTRLAGPSYEQYF.

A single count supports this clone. CDR3 nucleotide sequence: TGTGCCAGCAGTCGGTACCCTGGGGCCAACGTCCTGACTTTC. Encoded protein: CASSRYPGANVLTF. This sequence joins TRBV27 and TRBJ2-6, with unresolved D. Germline CDR1 is MNHEY and CDR2 is SMNVEV (reference sequence). With 5 bases removed from V and 2 bases from J, the gap between germline ends came to 7 bases. CDR3 length equals 14 residues. Drawing the rest from reference TRBV27 and TRBJ2-6, the complete variable domain is EAQVTQNPRYLITVTGKKLTVTCSQNMNHEYMSWYRQDPGLGLRQIYYSMNVEVTDKGDVPEGYKVSRKEKRNFPLILESPSPNQTSLYFCASSRYPGANVLTFGAGSRLTVL.

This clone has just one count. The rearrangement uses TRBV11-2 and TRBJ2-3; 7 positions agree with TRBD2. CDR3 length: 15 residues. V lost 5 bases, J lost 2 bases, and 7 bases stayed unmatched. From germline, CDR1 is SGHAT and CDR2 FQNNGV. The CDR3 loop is CASSPRLAYTDTQYF. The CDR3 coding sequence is TGTGCCAGCAGCCCGCGACTAGCTTACACAGATACGCAGTATTTT.